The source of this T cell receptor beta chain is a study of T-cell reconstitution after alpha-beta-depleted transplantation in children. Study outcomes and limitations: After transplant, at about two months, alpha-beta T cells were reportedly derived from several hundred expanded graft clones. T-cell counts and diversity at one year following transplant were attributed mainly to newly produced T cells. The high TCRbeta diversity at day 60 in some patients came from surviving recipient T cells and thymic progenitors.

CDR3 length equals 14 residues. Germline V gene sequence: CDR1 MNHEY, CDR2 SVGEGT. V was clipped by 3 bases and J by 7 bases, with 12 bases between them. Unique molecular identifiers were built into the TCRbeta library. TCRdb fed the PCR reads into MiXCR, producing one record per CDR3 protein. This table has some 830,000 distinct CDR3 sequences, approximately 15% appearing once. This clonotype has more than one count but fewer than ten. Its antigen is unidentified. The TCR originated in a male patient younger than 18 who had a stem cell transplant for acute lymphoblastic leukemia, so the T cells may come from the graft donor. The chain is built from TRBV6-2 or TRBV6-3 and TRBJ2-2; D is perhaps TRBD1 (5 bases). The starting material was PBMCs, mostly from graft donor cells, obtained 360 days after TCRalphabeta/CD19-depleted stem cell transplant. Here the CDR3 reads CASSYVQAIGELFF. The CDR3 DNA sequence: TGTGCCAGCAGTTATGTACAGGCGATCGGGGAGCTGTTTTTT.